A single sample gave rise to the 23 T cell receptor beta chains below, sequenced in a study of blood T cell repertoires in COVID-19. Assay: immunoSEQ multiplex PCR; the TCRdb copy retains only in-frame clones and omits some. The sample lists roughly 35,000 clones; roughly 78% were seen once. Sequenced: peripheral blood. Every receptor here comes from a man aged 65 to 79 with acute or convalescent COVID-19.

The chain is built from TRBV2 and TRBJ2-2; 9 positions agree with TRBD1. With V trimmed by 6 bases and J by 6 bases, 14 bases remained unmatched. Germline V gene lookup returns CDR1 SNHLY and CDR2 FYNNEI. The CDR3 has 17 residues. CDR3 residues: CASSGPQGQGNAGELFF. CDR3 nucleotide sequence: TGTGCCAGCAGCGGCCCTCAGGGACAGGGTAACGCCGGGGAGCTGTTTTTT.

This sequence joins TRBV4-3 and TRBJ2-1, with 10 nucleotides matching TRBD2. Unmatched junction bases numbered 5, after V lost 0 bases and J lost 6 bases. Germline loops: CDR1 LGHNA, CDR2 YSLEER. This CDR3 has 16 amino acids. The CDR3 region is CASSQDWRTSGNEQFF. CDR3 sequence (DNA): TGCGCCAGCAGCCAAGATTGGAGGACTAGCGGCAATGAGCAGTTCTTC.

The rearrangement uses TRBV5-1 and TRBJ1-5; D is unclear. Germline assignment: CDR1 SGHRS and CDR2 YFSETQ. The V end was cut by 4 bases, the J end by 0 bases, with 11 bases between. This CDR3 spans 15 amino acids. CDR3 DNA: TGCGCCAGCAGCCCCGCGGGATATAGCAATCAGCCCCAGCATTTT. It specifies CASSPAGYSNQPQHF.

The V call is TRBV4-1, the J call TRBJ2-2; 8 bases are shared with TRBD2. This CDR3 comprises 15 residues. Germline V gene sequence: CDR1 MGHRA, CDR2 YSYEKL. The V gene end was trimmed by 1 base and the J gene end by 6 bases; junction bases not matched to a gene: 4. The CDR3 nucleotides are TGCGCCAGCAGCCAAGCGGGGGGGCCCTCCGGGGAGCTGTTTTTT. Its protein product is CASSQAGGPSGELFF.

V and J are TRBV5-1 and TRBJ1-1, with 7 bases aligning to TRBD1. In germline, CDR1 is SGHRS, CDR2 YFSETQ. The length of the CDR3 is 14 residues. The V gene end was trimmed by 3 bases and the J gene end by 10 bases; junction bases not matched to a gene: 12. As DNA, the CDR3 is TGCGCCAGCAGCTCAGGGACAGCGTTAGTGGCAGCTTTCTTT. It is translated as CASSSGTALVAAFF.

V usage is TRBV6-5 and J usage is TRBJ1-2, with 7 bases aligning to TRBD1. The CDR3 is 13 residues long. In germline, CDR1 is MNHEY, CDR2 SVGAGI. V trimming: 7 bases; J trimming: 4 bases; junction bases outside the gene matches: 6. DNA for the CDR3: TGTGCCAGCACCCAGACAGGGCGCTATGGCTACACCTTC. This codes for CASTQTGRYGYTF.

The rearrangement uses TRBV25-1 and TRBJ2-4; 7 nucleotides line up with TRBD1. Germline trimming cut 8 bases from V and 6 bases from J; bases unmatched to any gene: 4. Germline CDR1 is MGHDK and CDR2 is SYGVNS. This CDR3 has 12 amino acids. The CDR3 DNA sequence: TGTGCCAGCGGTCCAGGGGGAAACATTCAGTACTTC. This translates into CASGPGGNIQYF. The full variable domain, rest sourced from reference TRBV25-1 and TRBJ2-4, is EADIYQTPRYLVIGTGKKITLECSQTMGHDKMYWYQQDPGMELHLIHYSYGVNSTEKGDLSSESTVSRIRTEHFPLTLESARPSHTSQYLCASGPGGNIQYFGAGTRLSVL.

The chain carries TRBV28 and TRBJ2-7, with 8 bases aligning to TRBD2. V shed 6 bases and J 7 bases; nucleotides not matched to a gene: 11. Germline CDR1 and CDR2: MDHEN and SYDVKM. This CDR3 comprises 14 residues. The DNA for the CDR3 is TGTGCCAGCAGAGGGAGCGGGAGAAAGAGGGAGCAGTACTTC. It yields the protein CASRGSGRKREQYF. The full variable domain, in which reference TRBV28 and TRBJ2-7 provide the parts outside the CDR3, is DVKVTQSSRYLVKRTGEKVFLECVQDMDHENMFWYRQDPGLGLRLIYFSYDVKMKEKGDIPEGYSVSREKKERFSLILESASTNQTSMYLCASRGSGRKREQYFGPGTRLTVT.

Only one count was recorded for this clone. The V and J genes are TRBV9 and TRBJ1-5, with D perhaps matching TRBD1 (6 bases). V lost 0 bases and J lost 8, with 12 bases in between. The CDR3 consists of 14 residues. CDR1 and CDR2 (germline): SGDLS, YYNGEE. The CDR3 nucleotides are TGTGCCAGCAGCGTAGTGGACAGCCTAGAGCCCCAGCATTTT. This sequence encodes CASSVVDSLEPQHF.

This clone was picked up a small number of times. V gene TRBV7-9 combines with J gene TRBJ2-5; D is possibly TRBD1 (6 bases). Germline V lookup: CDR1 SEHNR, CDR2 FQNEAQ (reference sequence). This CDR3 region has 15 residues. Trimming shortened V by 3 bases and J by 4 bases, and 15 bases separated the two germline ends. DNA of the CDR3: TGTGCCAGCAGCTTCAGGGGAATTTTAGGAGAGACCCAGTACTTC. It is translated as CASSFRGILGETQYF.

V is TRBV3-1 (or the pseudogene TRBV3-2) and J is TRBJ2-1; TRBD1 agrees at 9 bases. The ends lost 4 bases at V and 4 bases at J; junction bases unmatched: 5. The CDR3 is 15 residues long. CDR1 and CDR2 (germline): LGHDT, YNNKEL (reference sequence). Here the CDR3 DNA reads TGTGCCAGCAGCCTAGGGACAGGGTCGTACAATGAGCAGTTCTTC. This encodes CASSLGTGSYNEQFF.

The V gene is TRBV28, the J gene TRBJ1-5; D is unclear. The V end lost 4 bases, the J end lost 6 bases, and 13 bases lay between the germline ends. The CDR3 length is 14 residues. Germline-derived CDR1 and CDR2 are MDHEN and SYDVKM. Here the CDR3 DNA reads TGTGCCAGCAGTTCCCCGGGATTGGGTCAGCCCCAGCATTTT. Translation: CASSSPGLGQPQHF. The full variable domain, completed using reference TRBV28 and TRBJ1-5, is DVKVTQSSRYLVKRTGEKVFLECVQDMDHENMFWYRQDPGLGLRLIYFSYDVKMKEKGDIPEGYSVSREKKERFSLILESASTNQTSMYLCASSSPGLGQPQHFGDGTRLSIL.

The chain employs TRBV6-5 and TRBJ1-2; D ambiguous. This CDR3 has 10 residues. Trimming removed 9 bases from V and 2 bases from J, with 4 bases in between. Germline lookup yields CDR1 MNHEY and CDR2 SVGAGI. CDR3 residues: CASLNYGYTF. The CDR3 DNA follows: TGTGCCAGTCTAAACTATGGCTACACCTTC.

This clone is a singleton in its sample. This chain links TRBV29-1 with TRBJ1-5; 7 nucleotides line up with TRBD1. Germline lookup yields CDR1 SQVTM and CDR2 ANQGSEA. The CDR3 extends over 13 amino acids. V shed 4 bases and J 4 bases; nucleotides not matched to a gene: 4. The CDR3 DNA sequence: TGCAGCGTTGGAGGGGGCATGAATCAGCCCCAGCATTTT. It codes for CSVGGGMNQPQHF.

This chain connects TRBV27 to TRBJ1-2; D might be TRBD1 (5 bases). Germline V gene sequence: CDR1 MNHEY, CDR2 SMNVEV (reference sequence). Trimming stripped 6 bases from V and 4 bases from J, with 6 bases between. The CDR3 contains 11 residues. The CDR3 DNA reads as TGTGCCAGCAGGGGGCCCTATGGCTACACCTTC. Amino acid sequence: CASRGPYGYTF.

The chain carries TRBV4-1 and TRBJ2-4; D gene unclear. The germline gives CDR1 MGHRA, CDR2 YSYEKL. The CDR3 sequence is 17 residues long. Trimming removed 0 bases from V and 0 bases from J, with 12 bases in between. CDR3: CASSQESQLLAKNIQYF. CDR3 DNA: TGCGCCAGCAGCCAAGAAAGTCAACTCCTAGCCAAAAACATTCAGTACTTC.

The chain joins TRBV29-1 to TRBJ2-7; 11 bases map to TRBD1. With V trimmed by 6 bases and J by 6 bases, 10 bases remained unmatched. The germline gives CDR1 SQVTM, CDR2 ANQGSEA. This CDR3 comprises 14 residues. The CDR3 sequence: CSVEGQGENCEQYF. CDR3 coding DNA: TGCAGCGTAGAGGGACAGGGGGAAAATTGCGAGCAGTACTTC.

The V gene is TRBV9, the J gene TRBJ1-3; unclear D gene. From germline, CDR1 is SGDLS and CDR2 YYNGEE. Trimming removed 1 base at V and 2 bases at J, with 13 bases between. The CDR3 covers 16 residues. The CDR3 spells CASSVRGSDTGNTIYF. CDR3 DNA: TGTGCCAGCAGCGTACGGGGATCAGATACTGGAAACACCATATATTTT.

The V call is TRBV7-2, the J call TRBJ2-1; 8 nucleotides align to TRBD2. V lost 5 bases to trimming and J lost 3 bases; unmatched junction nucleotides: 9. The CDR3 totals 16 residues. Germline V CDR1 and CDR2: SGHTA, FQGNSA. The CDR3 DNA is TGTGCCAGCAGCGATCGGGGGGGGTCCCTCTACAATGAGCAGTTCTTC. It is translated as CASSDRGGSLYNEQFF.

This rearrangement joins TRBV9 to TRBJ2-2; perhaps TRBD2 as D (6 bases). Germline V CDR1 and CDR2: SGDLS, YYNGEE. V lost 1 base to trimming and J lost 2 bases, with 9 bases between them. This CDR3 has 15 residues. This chain's CDR3 is CASSVWGENTGELFF. CDR3 bases: TGTGCCAGCAGCGTATGGGGGGAAAACACCGGGGAGCTGTTTTTT.

The chain combines TRBV29-1 with TRBJ2-1; 10 bases are a match to TRBD1. Germline V lookup: CDR1 SQVTM, CDR2 ANQGSEA. The CDR3 runs 17 residues. J gave up 0 bases and V 7 bases, and 12 bases lay outside the gene matches. Here the CDR3 reads CSAPRDRGDSSYNEQFF. The CDR3 region has the DNA TGCAGCGCTCCTCGGGACAGGGGCGACAGCTCCTACAATGAGCAGTTCTTC.

This chain uses TRBV18 with TRBJ2-7, with 7 bases aligning to TRBD1. CDR3 size: 14 residues. The germline CDR1 and CDR2 sequences are KGHSH and LQKENI. The V segment lost 5 bases and the J segment 1 base; nucleotides outside the gene matches: 5. The CDR3 loop reads CASSGDRASYEQYF. CDR3 in DNA: TGTGCCAGCTCAGGCGACAGGGCGTCCTACGAGCAGTACTTC.

The table lists this clone with a count of one. The chain carries TRBV9 and TRBJ2-1; D is undetermined. Germline CDR1 SGDLS, CDR2 YYNGEE. V was shortened by 4 bases and J by 6 bases, with 20 bases between the two germline ends. The CDR3 totals 16 residues. Here the CDR3 reads CASSPSPAIQINEQFF. Here the CDR3 DNA reads TGTGCCAGCAGCCCATCTCCCGCTATTCAAATCAATGAGCAGTTCTTC.